This TCR beta chain derives from a study of CD8 T cells in Susac syndrome. cDNA came from roughly 0.5 to 1 ug RNA primed by random hexamers. TCRdb itself ran the immunoSEQ multiplex PCR reads through MiXCR, one entry per CDR3 protein. This sample yields approximately 190,000 distinct CDR3 sequences, of which 90% to 95% are seen a single time; around 0.1% belongs to the top ten. The CDR3 length is 15 residues. The V and J ends lost 1 base and 5 bases, in that order; junction bases with no gene match: 4. The germline V gene has CDR1 SGHRS and CDR2 YFSETQ. The material sequenced was CD4+ T cells from PBMCs. The rearrangement uses TRBV5-1 and TRBJ2-2; TRBD1 aligns across 8 bases. The TCR was taken from a human donor in good health. In nucleotides, the CDR3 is TGCGCCAGCAGCTTGCTAGGACAGGGAACCGGGGAGCTGTTTTTT. Protein: CASSLLGQGTGELFF.